These 11 T cell receptor beta chains were sequenced from one sample in a study of CXCR3-negative and CXCR3-positive naive CD8 T cells. Study-level points and caveats: Naive CXCR3-positive cells had TRB CDR3s more hydrophobic than those of CXCR3-negative naive cells.

Researchers prepared the TRB cDNA libraries using 5' RACE with UMI labels. With the 5' RACE reads reprocessed, TCRdb shows one record per CDR3 protein and no DNA. The specimen's table records about 94,000 distinct CDR3 sequences. For these receptors, no antigen is known. The sample was naive CXCR3+ CD8+ T cells from blood. As for subset: CD45RO-CCR7+CD27+CD95- naive CD8+ T cells expressing CXCR3 (TNR3+). Source of these receptors: a human donor in good health. Some clones in this sample may be carry-over from other donors' samples.

The chain is built from TRBV28 and TRBJ2-3. The CDR3 contains 13 residues. Per the germline V gene, CDR1 is MDHEN and CDR2 is SYDVKM. CDR3 sequence: CASQSDSTDTQYF.

The V and J genes are TRBV6-2 or TRBV6-3 and TRBJ2-1; the D gene TCRdb calls, TRBD2, cannot be checked with no DNA. This CDR3 region has 16 residues. The V gene's germline CDR1 is MNHEY and CDR2 SVGEGT. The CDR3 is CASSYETSSNLDEQFF.

This chain joins TRBV25-1 and TRBJ2-2; TCRdb selects TRBD1, and the lack of DNA leaves this call unchecked. In germline, CDR1 is MGHDK, CDR2 SYGVNS. CDR3 length: 16 amino acids. This CDR3 reads CASSALRTENTGELFF.

The chain links TRBV7-6 to TRBJ2-5; TCRdb proposes TRBD2, but this gene call is untestable without DNA. Germline CDR1 SGHVS, CDR2 FNYEAQ. The CDR3 covers 13 residues. CDR3 amino acids: CASSLGLQETQYF. Looking up the rest from reference TRBV7-6 and TRBJ2-5 gives the full variable domain: GAGVSQSPRYKVTKRGQDVALRCDPISGHVSLYWYRQALGQGPEFLTYFNYEAQQDKSGLPNDRFSAERPEGSISTLTIQRTEQRDSAMYRCASSLGLQETQYFGPGTRLLVL.

The chain joins TRBV7-2 to TRBJ2-7; the D call of TRBD2 rests on TCRdb alone, since no DNA is present to check it. CDR3 length: 16 residues. The germline CDR1 and CDR2 sequences are SGHTA and FQGNSA. CDR3: CASSLRGTSGPYEQYF.

CDR3 sequence reads: CASSQWTSRDTQYF. The gene calls are TRBV14 and TRBJ2-3; with no DNA, the TCRdb D assignment of TRBD2 cannot be verified. The CDR3 contains 14 residues. Germline CDR1 reads SGHDN; CDR2 reads FVKESK.

The rearrangement joins TRBV29-1 to TRBJ2-1. This CDR3 comprises 15 residues. Per the germline V gene, CDR1 is SQVTM and CDR2 is ANQGSEA. The CDR3 sequence is CSVEEAGDSYNEQFF.

The chain has TRBV4-3 and TRBJ2-7; without DNA, the TCRdb call of TRBD1 cannot be checked. Germline values: CDR1 LGHNA, CDR2 YSLEER. This CDR3 contains 16 residues. Here the CDR3 reads CASSQDYPGRAYEQYF.

The chain combines TRBV5-6 with TRBJ2-1; TCRdb outputs TRBD1, but without DNA this stays unchecked. From germline, CDR1 is SGHDT and CDR2 YYEEEE. The CDR3 loop spans 14 amino acids. This chain's CDR3 is CASTGAPVYNEQFF.

V and J are TRBV28 and TRBJ2-1; TCRdb's D call of TRBD2 is untestable without DNA. The CDR3 runs 17 residues. From germline, CDR1 is MDHEN and CDR2 SYDVKM. CDR3 amino acids: CASSLGIAGGFYNEQFF.

V usage is TRBV6-5 and J usage is TRBJ2-2; the D call from TCRdb, TRBD1, cannot be confirmed without DNA. Germline lookup yields CDR1 MNHEY and CDR2 SVGAGI. The CDR3 is 16 residues long. Here the CDR3 reads CASHEYWTGVTGELFF.